The clone carrying this T cell receptor beta chain has at least ten counts. Per the germline V gene, CDR1 is SGHKS and CDR2 is YYEKEE (reference sequence). Trimming cost V 2 bases and J 4 bases; bases outside gene matches: 9. The CDR3 totals 16 residues. Synthesis of cDNA used 5'RACE (with 10-nucleotide random UMIs). A single run covered 15-18 subjects with over 180 million TCR-beta sequences. TCRdb re-derived calls from the 5' RACE reads in MiXCR, one entry per CDR3 protein. This table holds 45,000 to 55,000 distinct CDR3 sequences, approximately 10% found once. The sample is drawn from a study of neurological immune-mediated disorders. The unsorted libraries were generated from a total of 2 million PBMCs, which had been stored in RNAlater at -80 C.

This chain uses TRBV5-5 with TRBJ2-7, with 10 bases that match TRBD2. The sample was PBMCs. This sequence originates from a woman in her forties with HTLV-1-associated myelopathy (HAM/TSP). This CDR3 is CASSLTLAGESYEQYF. The CDR3 DNA reads as TGTGCCAGCAGCTTAACCCTAGCGGGGGAATCATACGAGCAGTACTTC.